This T cell receptor (beta chain) was documented in a study of cytomegalovirus exposure and HLA in healthy donors. Study-wide results and limits: The CMV antigen specificity of a few CMV-associated chains was confirmed through in vitro analysis.

TCRdb's table, derived via immunoSEQ multiplex PCR, lists solely in-frame clones and lacks some. The sample includes tens of thousands of clones, more than 80% of them seen just once. Remarks on this clone: Antigen unknown.

Germline V gene sequence: CDR1 SGHNT, CDR2 YYREEE (reference sequence). Trimming took 3 bases from V and 7 from J; bases not matched to a gene: 9. This CDR3 is 15 amino acids long. This clonotype was obtained from a man aged 18 to 29 in good health and CMV-seronegative. Input material: PBMCs. The chain couples TRBV5-4 to TRBJ2-1, with 8 positions matching TRBD1. Here the CDR3 reads CASSYGQGRSNEQFF. Written as DNA, the CDR3 is TGTGCCAGCAGCTACGGACAGGGAAGGTCTAATGAGCAGTTCTTC.